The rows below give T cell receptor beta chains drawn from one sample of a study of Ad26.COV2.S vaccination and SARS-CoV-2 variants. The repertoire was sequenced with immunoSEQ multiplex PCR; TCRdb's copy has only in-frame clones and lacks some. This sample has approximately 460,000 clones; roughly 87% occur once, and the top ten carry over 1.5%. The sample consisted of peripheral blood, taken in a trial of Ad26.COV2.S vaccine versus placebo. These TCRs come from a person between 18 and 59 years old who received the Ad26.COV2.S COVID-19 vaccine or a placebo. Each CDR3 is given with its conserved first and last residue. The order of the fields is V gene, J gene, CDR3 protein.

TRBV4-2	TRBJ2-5	CASSRLLAIEETQYF
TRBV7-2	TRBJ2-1	CASSLLDFRSYNEQFF
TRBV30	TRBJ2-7	CAWSVGYEQYF
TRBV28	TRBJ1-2	CAGTREIGYGYTF
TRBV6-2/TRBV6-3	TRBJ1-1	CASSGTPVTEAFF
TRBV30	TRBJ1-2	CAWVRGATGYTF
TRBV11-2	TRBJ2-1	CASSSRDSPYYNEQFF
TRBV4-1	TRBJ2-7	CASSQVVRAAYEQYF
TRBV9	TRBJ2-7	CASSRDTPYEQYF
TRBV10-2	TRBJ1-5	CASSEEGRHNQPQHF
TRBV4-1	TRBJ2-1	CASSRGQVSSYNEQFF
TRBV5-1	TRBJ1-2	CASSQTGYGYTF
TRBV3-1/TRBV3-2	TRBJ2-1	CASSQVAEFLSYNEQFF
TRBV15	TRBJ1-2	CATSRDLSSGIYGYTF
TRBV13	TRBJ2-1	CASSSHVDRANNEQFF